This is a list of T cell receptor beta chains from one sample in a study of response to subunit inactivated influenza vaccine. Each CDR3 protein gets one entry after TCRdb re-called the RT-PCR reads with MiXCR. Of 530,000 or so distinct CDR3 sequences listed, around 13% are singletons. Sequencing used PBMCs from blood, obtained approximately 13 days after vaccination. Receptor source: a man aged 45-60 years who received an inactivated influenza vaccine. The CDR3 runs from the conserved cysteine through the conserved F or W. Fields, in order: CDR3 protein, CDR3 DNA, D gene, J gene, clone size, V gene. The D gene is left open where the match is weak. For some rows the clone size is stated as once, few or many, or as a class when expanded; others skip it.

cdr3_aa: CASSLASVRTSNEQFF
cdr3_nt: TGTGCCAGCAGCTTAGCGTCCGTGCGGACTAGCAATGAGCAGTTCTTC
d_call: TRBD2
j_call: TRBJ2-1
clone_size: .
v_call: TRBV7-2

cdr3_aa: CASSQGRGGYTDTQYF
cdr3_nt: TGTGCCAGCAGCCAAGGCAGAGGGGGCTACACAGATACGCAGTATTTT
d_call: TRBD1
j_call: TRBJ2-3
clone_size: many
v_call: TRBV3-1

cdr3_aa: CASSVASGTDTQYF
cdr3_nt: TGTGCCAGCAGCGTGGCTTCTGGCACAGATACGCAGTATTTT
d_call: .
j_call: TRBJ2-3
clone_size: few
v_call: TRBV9

cdr3_aa: CSARNRDSSYERYF
cdr3_nt: TGCAGTGCTAGAAATAGGGACAGCTCCTACGAGCGGTACTTC
d_call: TRBD1
j_call: TRBJ2-7
clone_size: .
v_call: TRBV20-1

cdr3_aa: CSVASGTGGYEQYF
cdr3_nt: TGCAGCGTGGCCTCCGGGACAGGGGGCTACGAGCAGTACTTC
d_call: TRBD1
j_call: TRBJ2-7
clone_size: .
v_call: TRBV29-1

cdr3_aa: CASSVAPRNEQFF
cdr3_nt: TGTGCCAGCAGCGTAGCTCCGAGGAATGAGCAGTTCTTC
d_call: .
j_call: TRBJ2-1
clone_size: .
v_call: TRBV9

cdr3_aa: CASSLLGYPTGELFF
cdr3_nt: TGTGCCAGCAGTTTACTGGGATACCCCACCGGGGAGCTGTTTTTT
d_call: .
j_call: TRBJ2-2
clone_size: .
v_call: TRBV12-3/TRBV12-4

cdr3_aa: CSARDLVAGQNQPQHF
cdr3_nt: TGCAGTGCTAGAGATCTAGTGGCCGGACAAAATCAGCCCCAGCATTTT
d_call: .
j_call: TRBJ1-5
clone_size: .
v_call: TRBV20-1

cdr3_aa: CASRKASGGTGELFF
cdr3_nt: TGCGCCAGTCGGAAGGCTAGCGGGGGAACCGGGGAGCTGTTTTTT
d_call: TRBD2
j_call: TRBJ2-2
clone_size: .
v_call: TRBV5-1

cdr3_aa: CASSPLVVASQAYGYTF
cdr3_nt: TGTGCCAGCAGCCCGCTCGTTGTAGCCTCCCAGGCCTATGGCTACACCTTC
d_call: .
j_call: TRBJ1-2
clone_size: few
v_call: TRBV7-8

cdr3_aa: CSVGRAGTGGNEQFF
cdr3_nt: TGCAGCGTTGGAAGAGCGGGGACAGGGGGCAATGAGCAGTTCTTC
d_call: TRBD1
j_call: TRBJ2-1
clone_size: many
v_call: TRBV29-1

cdr3_aa: CASSLGRLGVDTQYF
cdr3_nt: TGCGCCAGCAGCTTGGGGCGACTAGGGGTCGATACGCAGTATTTT
d_call: .
j_call: TRBJ2-3
clone_size: many
v_call: TRBV5-1

cdr3_aa: CASSLTGLAGGVVEFF
cdr3_nt: TGCGCCAGCAGCTTAACCGGACTAGCGGGAGGAGTCGTGGAGTTCTTC
d_call: TRBD2
j_call: TRBJ2-1
clone_size: .
v_call: TRBV5-1

cdr3_aa: CASSVDLTRVGASGTVLDEQFF
cdr3_nt: TGTGCCAGCAGCGTAGATTTGACGCGGGTTGGGGCTAGCGGAACCGTTTTGGATGAGCAGTTCTTC
d_call: TRBD2
j_call: TRBJ2-1
clone_size: few
v_call: TRBV9

cdr3_aa: CASNTLGNYEQYF
cdr3_nt: TGTGCCAGCAACACGCTAGGGAATTACGAGCAGTACTTC
d_call: .
j_call: TRBJ2-7
clone_size: few
v_call: TRBV7-9

cdr3_aa: CASSFEREYNEQFF
cdr3_nt: TGTGCCAGCAGCTTCGAGCGCGAGTACAATGAGCAGTTCTTC
d_call: .
j_call: TRBJ2-1
clone_size: .
v_call: TRBV7-9

cdr3_aa: CASSPTREGVEQYF
cdr3_nt: TGTGCCAGCTCACCTACTCGGGAGGGCGTGGAGCAGTACTTC
d_call: TRBD2
j_call: TRBJ2-7
clone_size: .
v_call: TRBV18

cdr3_aa: CASSLKGQGGSPLHF
cdr3_nt: TGCGCCAGCAGCCTAAAAGGACAGGGGGGCTCACCCCTCCACTTT
d_call: TRBD1
j_call: TRBJ1-6
clone_size: many
v_call: TRBV5-1

cdr3_aa: CASSSGTTYNEQFF
cdr3_nt: TGTGCCAGCAGTTCCGGGACTACCTACAATGAGCAGTTCTTC
d_call: TRBD2
j_call: TRBJ2-1
clone_size: few
v_call: TRBV6-5

cdr3_aa: CSANNEQFF
cdr3_nt: TGCAGTGCAAACAATGAGCAGTTCTTC
d_call: .
j_call: TRBJ2-1
clone_size: few
v_call: TRBV20-1

cdr3_aa: CASSSTGRAQETQYF
cdr3_nt: TGTGCCAGCAGTTCAACGGGGAGGGCGCAAGAGACCCAGTACTTC
d_call: TRBD2
j_call: TRBJ2-5
clone_size: .
v_call: TRBV6-2/TRBV6-3

cdr3_aa: CASRSTGGLNQPQHF
cdr3_nt: TGTGCCAGCAGGTCGACAGGGGGTTTGAATCAGCCCCAGCATTTT
d_call: TRBD1
j_call: TRBJ1-5
clone_size: .
v_call: TRBV28

cdr3_aa: CASKKTGTYEQYF
cdr3_nt: TGTGCCAGCAAGAAGACAGGGACCTACGAGCAGTACTTC
d_call: TRBD1
j_call: TRBJ2-7
clone_size: once
v_call: TRBV6-2/TRBV6-3

cdr3_aa: CASSTGTNMNTEAFF
cdr3_nt: TGTGCCAGTAGTACCGGGACAAATATGAACACTGAAGCTTTCTTT
d_call: .
j_call: TRBJ1-1
clone_size: .
v_call: TRBV19

cdr3_aa: CASSLGGPGNTIYF
cdr3_nt: TGTGCCAGCAGCTTAGGGGGGCCTGGAAACACCATATATTTT
d_call: .
j_call: TRBJ1-3
clone_size: .
v_call: TRBV11-2

cdr3_aa: CASSVSGTAATYEQYF
cdr3_nt: TGTGCCAGCAGCGTTAGCGGGACCGCCGCTACCTACGAGCAGTACTTC
d_call: TRBD2
j_call: TRBJ2-7
clone_size: few
v_call: TRBV9

cdr3_aa: CSVEDSGGLRTEAFF
cdr3_nt: TGCAGCGTTGAAGATAGCGGGGGGCTGCGCACTGAAGCTTTCTTT
d_call: .
j_call: TRBJ1-1
clone_size: .
v_call: TRBV29-1

cdr3_aa: CASSPQTGPNYGYTF
cdr3_nt: TGTGCCAGCAGCCCACAGACAGGGCCCAACTATGGCTACACCTTC
d_call: TRBD1
j_call: TRBJ1-2
clone_size: .
v_call: TRBV12-3/TRBV12-4

cdr3_aa: CASSQTGGQFF
cdr3_nt: TGTGCCAGCAGCCAGACCGGGGGTCAGTTCTTC
d_call: .
j_call: TRBJ2-1
clone_size: few
v_call: TRBV3-1

cdr3_aa: CATRDRGRAEAFF
cdr3_nt: TGTGCCACCAGGGACAGGGGGCGGGCTGAAGCTTTCTTT
d_call: TRBD1
j_call: TRBJ1-1
clone_size: .
v_call: TRBV10-3

cdr3_aa: CASAPASNQPQHF
cdr3_nt: TGTGCCAGCGCCCCAGCGAGCAATCAGCCCCAGCATTTT
d_call: .
j_call: TRBJ1-5
clone_size: .
v_call: TRBV7-8

cdr3_aa: CASSYYRGGTGELFF
cdr3_nt: TGTGCCAGCAGTTACTACAGGGGGGGTACCGGGGAGCTGTTTTTT
d_call: .
j_call: TRBJ2-2
clone_size: many
v_call: TRBV6-5

cdr3_aa: CASSDRKGGASSYNEQFF
cdr3_nt: TGTGCCAGCAGCGACCGGAAAGGGGGGGCAAGCTCCTACAATGAGCAGTTCTTC
d_call: .
j_call: TRBJ2-1
clone_size: few
v_call: TRBV3-1

cdr3_aa: CASSLFPSTDTQYF
cdr3_nt: TGTGCCAGCAGTTTATTCCCCTCCACAGATACGCAGTATTTT
d_call: .
j_call: TRBJ2-3
clone_size: few
v_call: TRBV27

cdr3_aa: CSARDLEVFF
cdr3_nt: TGCAGTGCCAGGGACCTAGAAGTTTTCTTT
d_call: .
j_call: TRBJ1-1
clone_size: few
v_call: TRBV20-1

cdr3_aa: CSARVGAEQNTEAFF
cdr3_nt: TGCAGTGCTAGGGTGGGGGCCGAACAGAACACTGAAGCTTTCTTT
d_call: .
j_call: TRBJ1-1
clone_size: .
v_call: TRBV20-1